One and the same sample provided the 6 T cell receptor beta chains below, sequenced in a study of blood T cell repertoires in COVID-19. The repertoire was sequenced with immunoSEQ multiplex PCR; TCRdb's copy has only in-frame clones and lacks some. Counted here are some 80,000 clones, about nine tenths occurring once; the ten biggest clones make up 2.5% to 3.5%. The material sequenced was peripheral blood. These receptors originate from a woman aged 50 to 60 with active or convalescent COVID-19.

The rearrangement uses TRBV27 and TRBJ1-1, with D perhaps TRBD1 (6 bases). V was pared by 3 bases and J by 11 bases, with 16 bases between. Looked up from germline, CDR1 is MNHEY and CDR2 is SMNVEV (reference sequence). This CDR3 contains 13 residues. CDR3 in amino acids: CASSLSQSGVAFF. CDR3 DNA: TGTGCCAGCAGTTTGAGTCAGTCAGGGGTGGCTTTCTTT.

The rearrangement uses TRBV7-2 and TRBJ1-6; D unclear. Germline CDR1 SGHTA, CDR2 FQGNSA. V lost 5 bases and J 9 bases, leaving 8 bases between the germline ends. CDR3 size: 12 residues. The CDR3 region has the DNA TGTGCCAGCAGCGTACCGAGTTCACCCCTCCACTTT. It encodes CASSVPSSPLHF.

The chain employs TRBV6-2 or TRBV6-3 and TRBJ2-4; maybe TRBD1 (6 bases). The CDR3 consists of 15 residues. Germline CDR1 MNHEY, CDR2 SVGEGT. The germline V and J ends were trimmed by 4 bases and 3 bases, with 13 bases remaining between them. For the CDR3, the DNA is TGTGCCAGCAGTTCTACAGGGTGGGGCAAAAACATTCAGTACTTC. Protein product: CASSSTGWGKNIQYF.

As DNA, the CDR3 is TGTGCCAGCTCGGCAACTAGCGGGGGGTCTAAGACCCAGTACTTC. This encodes CASSATSGGSKTQYF. V is TRBV2 and J is TRBJ2-5, with 12 bases identical to TRBD2. V gave up 8 bases and J gave up 6 bases; unmatched junction bases: 10. The CDR3 totals 15 residues. Germline assignment: CDR1 SNHLY and CDR2 FYNNEI.

The chain employs TRBV9 and TRBJ2-3; TRBD2 aligns across 9 bases. Germline assignment: CDR1 SGDLS and CDR2 YYNGEE. This CDR3 contains 16 residues. The junction had 5 bases not matched to a gene; V was cut back by 0 bases and J by 3 bases. CDR3 DNA sequence: TGTGCCAGCAGCGTAGGCGGGGGGGCCGGGACAGATACGCAGTATTTT. Protein: CASSVGGGAGTDTQYF.

This chain joins TRBV27 and TRBJ2-7, with a weak D call TRBD2 (6 bases). V lost 8 bases to trimming and J lost 0 bases, with 20 bases between them. CDR1 is MNHEY, CDR2 SMNVEV, per germline (reference sequence). This CDR3 is 16 amino acids long. This CDR3 reads CASWEVRGPSSYEQYF. CDR3 nucleotide sequence: TGTGCCAGCTGGGAGGTCCGGGGCCCTAGCTCCTACGAGCAGTACTTC.